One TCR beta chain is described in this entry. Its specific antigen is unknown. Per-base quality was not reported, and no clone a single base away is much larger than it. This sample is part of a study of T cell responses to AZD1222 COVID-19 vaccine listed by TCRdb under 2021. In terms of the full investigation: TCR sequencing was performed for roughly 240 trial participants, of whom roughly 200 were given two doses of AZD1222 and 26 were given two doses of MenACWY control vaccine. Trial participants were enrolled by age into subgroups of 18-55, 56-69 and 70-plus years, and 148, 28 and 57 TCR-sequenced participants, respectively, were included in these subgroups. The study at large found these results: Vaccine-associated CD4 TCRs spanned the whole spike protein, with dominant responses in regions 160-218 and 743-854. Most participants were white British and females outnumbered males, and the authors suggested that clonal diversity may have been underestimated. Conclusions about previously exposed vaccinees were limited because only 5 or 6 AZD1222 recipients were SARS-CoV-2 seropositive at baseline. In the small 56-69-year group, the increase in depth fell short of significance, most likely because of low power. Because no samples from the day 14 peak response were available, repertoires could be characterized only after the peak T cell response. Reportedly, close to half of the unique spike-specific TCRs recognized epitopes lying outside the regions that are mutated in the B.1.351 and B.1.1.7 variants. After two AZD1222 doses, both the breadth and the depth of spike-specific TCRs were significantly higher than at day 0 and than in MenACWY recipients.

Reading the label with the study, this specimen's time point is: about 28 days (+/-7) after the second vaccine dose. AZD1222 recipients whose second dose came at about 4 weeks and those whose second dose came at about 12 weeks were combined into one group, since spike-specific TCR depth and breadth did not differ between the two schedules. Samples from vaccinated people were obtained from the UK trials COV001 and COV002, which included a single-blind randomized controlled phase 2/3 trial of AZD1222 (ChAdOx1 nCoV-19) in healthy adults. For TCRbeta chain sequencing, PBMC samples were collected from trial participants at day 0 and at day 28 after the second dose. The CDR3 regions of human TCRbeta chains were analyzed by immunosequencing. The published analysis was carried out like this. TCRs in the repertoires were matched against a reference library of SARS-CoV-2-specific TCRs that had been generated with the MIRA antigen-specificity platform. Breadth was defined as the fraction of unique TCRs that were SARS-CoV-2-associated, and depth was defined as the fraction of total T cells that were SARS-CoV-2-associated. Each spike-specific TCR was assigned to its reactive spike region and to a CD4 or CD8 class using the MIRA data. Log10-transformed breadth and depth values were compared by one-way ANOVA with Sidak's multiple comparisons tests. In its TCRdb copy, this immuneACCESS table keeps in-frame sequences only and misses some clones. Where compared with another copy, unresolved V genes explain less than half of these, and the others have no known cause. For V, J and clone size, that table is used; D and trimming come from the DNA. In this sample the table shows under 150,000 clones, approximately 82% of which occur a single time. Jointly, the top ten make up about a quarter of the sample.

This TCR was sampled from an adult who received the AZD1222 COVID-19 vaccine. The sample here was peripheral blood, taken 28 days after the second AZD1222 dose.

The nucleotide sequence is given as TGTGCCAGCGCCGAGGGAGGGGCTTGGGAAAAACTGTTTTTT. This yields the protein CASAEGGAWEKLFF. Recombination linked TRBV2 to TRBJ1-4, with a weak D call of TRBD1 (5 bases match). Per the germline V gene, SNHLY is the CDR1 and FYNNEI is the CDR2. Measured from the cysteine to the phenylalanine, the CDR3 is 14 residues long. Just CDR3 DNA is preserved here, 42 bases in frame from base 1. V loses 8 bases, J loses 8 bases, and the germline ends lie 18 bases apart.